These 19 T cell receptor beta chains share one sample of origin, sequenced in a study of blood T cell repertoires in COVID-19. Produced via immunoSEQ multiplex PCR; TCRdb's table is partial and in-frame only. This table has fewer than 500,000 clones, roughly 89% appearing once. Sample: peripheral blood. The receptors come from a woman in her 30s with active or convalescent COVID-19.

The chain is built from TRBV11-2 and TRBJ1-2, with 9 bases lining up with TRBD1. The CDR3 is 18 amino acids. In germline, CDR1 is SGHAT, CDR2 FQNNGV. V trimming: 5 bases; J trimming: 7 bases; junction bases outside the gene matches: 20. In DNA form, the CDR3 reads TGTGCCAGCAGCCCCTACGGGACAGGGTCCCCGGGGGGGTCTGGCTACACCTTC. Residues: CASSPYGTGSPGGSGYTF.

This clone was detected only a few times. The chain's CDR3 is CASSQVQGSSGPIGYTF. The CDR3 coding sequence is TGTGCCAGCAGCCAAGTTCAGGGCAGTAGTGGTCCGATTGGCTACACCTTC. This chain links TRBV3-1 (or the pseudogene TRBV3-2) with TRBJ1-2; TRBD1 is a possible D gene (5 bases). V dropped 1 base and J dropped 7 bases, with 22 bases sitting between them. This CDR3 is 17 amino acids long. Germline lookup yields CDR1 LGHDT and CDR2 YNNKEL (reference sequence).

This chain uses TRBV5-1 with TRBJ2-1, with TRBD1 as a possible D gene (6 bases). The germline V gene encodes CDR1 SGHRS and CDR2 YFSETQ. The CDR3 contains 16 residues. V was pared by 4 bases and J by 4 bases, with 18 bases between. DNA for the CDR3: TGCGCCAGCAGCCTCGATGGACAGCCAGCTTACAATGAGCAGTTCTTC. Protein sequence: CASSLDGQPAYNEQFF.

The genes are TRBV29-1 and TRBJ2-7, with a tentative D call TRBD2 (5 bases). Trimming removed 3 bases at V and 0 bases at J, with 9 bases between. CDR1 and CDR2 (germline): SQVTM, ANQGSEA. This CDR3 spans 13 amino acids. The CDR3 is CSVDNGISYEQYF. DNA of the CDR3: TGCAGCGTTGACAACGGGATCTCCTACGAGCAGTACTTC.

The chain is built from TRBV4-1 and TRBJ1-1, with D perhaps matching TRBD1 (6 bases). V lost 1 base, J lost 5 bases, and 14 bases lay in between. The CDR3 is 15 amino acids. The germline V gene encodes CDR1 MGHRA and CDR2 YSYEKL. The CDR3 bases are TGCGCCAGCAGCCAAGGGACAGAGGCCAGGACTGAAGCTTTCTTT. This encodes CASSQGTEARTEAFF.

The chain uses TRBV5-1 and TRBJ2-2; no firm D call. The CDR3 has 13 residues. V was shortened by 7 bases and J by 0 bases, with 7 bases between the two germline ends. From germline, CDR1 is SGHRS and CDR2 YFSETQ. The CDR3 DNA sequence: TGCGCCAGCCAGAACGCGAACACCGGGGAGCTGTTTTTT. It codes for CASQNANTGELFF. The whole variable domain, filled in from reference TRBV5-1 and TRBJ2-2, reads KAGVTQTPRYLIKTRGQQVTLSCSPISGHRSVSWYQQTPGQGLQFLFEYFSETQRNKGNFPGRFSGRQFSNSRSEMNVSTLELGDSALYLCASQNANTGELFFGEGSRLTVL.

The chain is built from TRBV5-4 and TRBJ1-3, with D hard to call. Germline lookup yields CDR1 SGHNT and CDR2 YYREEE (reference sequence). V lost 4 bases to trimming and J lost 4 bases, with 9 bases between them. The CDR3 covers 13 residues. The DNA of the CDR3 is TGTGCCAGCAGCCCAGGAGGGGGAAACACCATATATTTT. Translating it yields CASSPGGGNTIYF.

The chain combines TRBV14 with TRBJ1-6, with unresolved D. Germline values: CDR1 SGHDN, CDR2 FVKESK. This CDR3 contains 13 residues. Trimming stripped 1 base from V and 7 bases from J, with 5 bases between. This CDR3 is CASSQAGNSPLHF. DNA of the CDR3: TGTGCCAGCAGCCAAGCCGGGAATTCACCCCTCCACTTT.

The chain couples TRBV6-6 to TRBJ1-3; 8 bases align to TRBD1. Germline trimming cut 5 bases from V and 2 bases from J; bases unmatched to any gene: 5. In germline, CDR1 is MNHNY, CDR2 SVGAGI (reference sequence). The CDR3 extends over 15 amino acids. CDR3 DNA sequence: TGTGCCAGCAGTCCAGAACAGGGGGCTGGAAACACCATATATTTT. It encodes CASSPEQGAGNTIYF.

This clone has more than one count but fewer than ten. This chain connects TRBV1 to TRBJ1-6; the D call TRBD1 from the table was never checked on the DNA. TRBV1 is a pseudogene segment. The CDR3 consists of 17 residues. CDR3 loop: CTSSLGIRDRVSSPLHF. CDR3 nucleotide sequence: TGCACCAGCAGCTTGGGAATCCGGGACAGGGTTTCCTCACCCCTCCACTTT.

V is TRBV27 and J is TRBJ2-1; TRBD2 matches at 8 bases. In germline, CDR1 is MNHEY, CDR2 SMNVEV (reference sequence). This CDR3 is 16 amino acids long. Trimming removed 2 bases from V and 8 bases from J; junction bases left unmatched: 11. CDR3 nucleotides: TGTGCCAGCAGTTTAACAATAGCGGGATCCTCGGATGAGCAGTTCTTC. Protein product: CASSLTIAGSSDEQFF.

The rearrangement uses TRBV6-5 and TRBJ1-2; TRBD1 matches 12 bases. The CDR3 is made up of 15 amino acids. Per the germline V gene, CDR1 is MNHEY and CDR2 is SVGAGI. The junction had 10 bases not matched to a gene; V was cut back by 3 bases and J by 11 bases. CDR3 in DNA: TGTGCCAGCAGTTATAAAACTGGGACAGGGGGCCGGTACACCTTC. Protein sequence: CASSYKTGTGGRYTF.

J is TRBJ1-3 and V is TRBV18, with D possibly TRBD1 on 6 matching bases. This CDR3 is 16 amino acids long. The V end lost 3 bases, the J end lost 4 bases, and 16 bases lay between the germline ends. CDR1 is KGHSH and CDR2 is LQKENI in the germline V gene. CDR3 loop: CASSPLRQASGNTIYF. CDR3 coding DNA: TGTGCCAGCTCACCGTTAAGACAGGCGTCGGGAAACACCATATATTTT.

This clone was counted many times. The chain couples TRBV9 to TRBJ2-7; D remains unclear. The germline V gene encodes CDR1 SGDLS and CDR2 YYNGEE. CDR3 length: 14 amino acids. V was clipped by 2 bases and J by 4 bases, with 13 bases between them. The CDR3 coding sequence is TGTGCCAGCAGCGTGTCAGAAAGTCCTTACGAGCAGTACTTC. This translates into CASSVSESPYEQYF.

The chain combines TRBV14 with TRBJ1-6; D is unclear. CDR3 length equals 15 residues. Germline V CDR1 and CDR2: SGHDN, FVKESK. V was pared by 3 bases and J by 4 bases, with 10 bases between. CDR3 in amino acids: CASSQGLLYNSPLHF. CDR3 nucleotide sequence: TGTGCCAGCAGCCAGGGCCTGCTGTATAATTCACCCCTCCACTTT.

In DNA, the CDR3 is TGTGCCAGCAGCTCCGGGACTAGCGGGGGTCCGGGCGATACGCAGTATTTT. It translates to CASSSGTSGGPGDTQYF. The rearrangement links TRBV7-9 to TRBJ2-3; TRBD2 aligns across 14 bases. Germline CDR1 and CDR2: SEHNR and FQNEAQ (reference sequence). This CDR3 comprises 17 residues. V dropped 4 bases and J dropped 6; count of bases not matched to a gene: 9.

The chain couples TRBV30 to TRBJ1-1; TRBD1 is a possible D gene (5 bases). The ends were cut back, 5 bases at V and 4 bases at J, with 17 bases in the middle. This CDR3 has 14 residues. The germline V gene encodes CDR1 GTSNPN and CDR2 SVGIG (reference sequence). CDR3 protein: CAWRKAPGVTEAFF. The DNA for the CDR3 is TGTGCCTGGCGAAAAGCCCCGGGGGTCACTGAAGCTTTCTTT.

V usage is TRBV5-6 and J usage is TRBJ1-2; the D is unclear. This CDR3 is 13 amino acids long. The germline V gene has CDR1 SGHDT and CDR2 YYEEEE. Trimming removed 1 base at V and 3 bases at J, with 7 bases between. CDR3 amino acids: CASSLPGDYGYTF. As DNA, the CDR3 is TGTGCCAGCAGCTTGCCGGGTGACTATGGCTACACCTTC.

The chain recombines TRBV27 with TRBJ2-2; D perhaps matches TRBD1 (5 bases). V was trimmed by 3 bases and J by 1 base, leaving 12 bases between them. Germline V CDR1 and CDR2: MNHEY, SMNVEV (reference sequence). The CDR3 is 16 residues long. The CDR3 reads CASSLPGQGNTGELFF. CDR3 nucleotide sequence: TGTGCCAGCAGTTTGCCCGGGCAGGGGAACACCGGGGAGCTGTTTTTT.